This is a list of T cell receptor beta chains from one sample in a study of PD-L1 blockade in urothelial cancer. The data were produced by immunoSEQ multiplex PCR, yet TCRdb's version contains in-frame clones alone and is incomplete. This sample yields about 30,000 clones, of which roughly three quarters are seen a single time; about 3.7% belongs to the top ten. The sample here was PBMCs, taken around atezolizumab (anti-PD-L1) treatment. The receptor set was obtained from a man aged 65 to 85 with urothelial cancer. CDR3s include the opening cysteine and the closing phenylalanine or tryptophan. A D gene is named only where the DNA matches it firmly. A row's size may be missing; if present it is once, few, many or a size class.

clone_size,v_call,j_call,d_call,cdr3_nt,cdr3_aa
.,TRBV7-9,TRBJ1-1,.,TGTGCCAGCAGCTTGTACAGGGTCCCCAGGGGCACTGAAGCTTTCTTT,CASSLYRVPRGTEAFF
.,TRBV7-2,TRBJ1-3,TRBD1,TGTGCCAGCAGCTTAGAGGGGACAGTCTCTGGAAACACCATATATTTT,CASSLEGTVSGNTIYF
.,TRBV27,TRBJ1-2,.,TGTGCCAGCACCCTCGGGAGGGGTGGTGGCTATGGCTACACCTTC,CASTLGRGGGYGYTF
.,TRBV18,TRBJ1-2,.,TGTGCCAGCTCATCTAACAGGGAGCTAGATAACTATGGCTACACCTTC,CASSSNRELDNYGYTF
.,TRBV11-2,TRBJ1-1,.,TGTGCCAGCAGCTACTCCCGGGCTGAAGCTTTCTTT,CASSYSRAEAFF
.,TRBV30,TRBJ2-7,.,TGTGCCTGGAGTGGTTCAGGGGGGTCCTACGAGCAGTACTTC,CAWSGSGGSYEQYF
.,TRBV5-5,TRBJ2-1,TRBD2,TGTGCCAGCAGCCCCGGACTAGCGGAGGAGTATGAGCAGTTCTTC,CASSPGLAEEYEQFF
once,TRBV5-1,TRBJ2-7,TRBD1,TGCGCCAGCAGGGAAGGACAGGGGGCGTCCGAGCAGTACTTC,CASREGQGASEQYF
.,TRBV27,TRBJ1-3,.,TGTGCCAGCAGTTTGGGGGGATCTGGAAACACCATATATTTT,CASSLGGSGNTIYF
.,TRBV19,TRBJ2-1,TRBD2,TGTGCCAGTAGTATAGGGGGACTAATCGGCAATGAGCAGTTCTTC,CASSIGGLIGNEQFF
once,TRBV9,TRBJ2-7,.,TGTGCCAGCAGCGTAGCGCCAGGGAAGTACGAGCAGTACTTC,CASSVAPGKYEQYF
once,TRBV7-8,TRBJ2-2,.,TGTGCCAGCAGCTTACGCCCACGAGGGAGGGGGACCGGGGAGCTGTTTTTT,CASSLRPRGRGTGELFF
.,TRBV5-4,TRBJ2-5,.,TGTGCCAGCAGCTCTAGAGGTGGCTTAACCGCCCAGTACTTC,CASSSRGGLTAQYF
once,TRBV15,TRBJ2-7,.,TGTGCCACCAGCAAAGGTGAAGGGAGCTCCTACGAGCAGTACTTC,CATSKGEGSSYEQYF
.,TRBV12-5,TRBJ2-2,TRBD1,TGTGCTAGTGGTTTGCCCCGCGGACAGGGGGACGGCACCGGGGAGCTGTTTTTT,CASGLPRGQGDGTGELFF
few,TRBV6-5,TRBJ2-7,.,TGTGCCAGCAGTCGAACAGGGATCGGAGGCTACGAGCAGTACTTC,CASSRTGIGGYEQYF